This TCR beta chain was found in a study of T-cell reconstitution after alpha-beta-depleted transplantation in children. Unique molecular identifiers featured in how the TCRbeta library was prepared. TCRdb re-derived calls from the PCR reads in MiXCR, one entry per CDR3 protein. Of 350,000 to 450,000 distinct CDR3 sequences in the sample, 10% to 15% are singletons; the top ten hold approximately 4.3%. The CDR3 is 15 amino acids. V was clipped by 0 bases and J by 7 bases; unmatched bases: 9. Germline V gene data show CDR1 as DFQATT and CDR2 as SNEGSKA (reference sequence). The specimen comprised PBMCs, sampled from the stem cell graft. The chain recombines TRBV20-1 with TRBJ1-5; 7 nucleotides line up with TRBD1. The TCR comes from a human donor who donated a stem cell graft to a child with Fanconi anemia. The CDR3 nucleotides read TGCAGTGCTAGAGATGGGTCAGGGGGTGACCAGCCCCAGCATTTT. Translated, it gives CSARDGSGGDQPQHF.